Each of the 23 T cell receptor beta chains below was sequenced from the same sample in a study of blood T cell repertoires in COVID-19. The assay was immunoSEQ multiplex PCR, and TCRdb's table has in-frame clones only and misses some. Found here are a few hundred thousand clones, approximately 89% of them singletons; the top ten hold just under 4%. The sample taken for sequencing was peripheral blood. The source of these receptors is an older woman with COVID-19, enrolled during active disease.

The sample holds a few counts of this clone. This chain connects TRBV30 to TRBJ1-1; TRBD1 is a possible D gene (5 bases). Germline CDR1 reads GTSNPN; CDR2 reads SVGIG (reference sequence). The CDR3 length is 12 residues. Between the trimmed V and J ends, which lost 8 bases and 6 bases, there was a span of 16 bases. CDR3 nucleotide sequence: TGTGCCGGCAGGGCCCGGTGGGCTGAAGCTTTCTTT. Its protein product is CAGRARWAEAFF.

This rearrangement joins TRBV27 to TRBJ2-2, with 9 bases lining up with TRBD2. Germline CDR1 reads MNHEY; CDR2 reads SMNVEV (reference sequence). The junction had 7 bases not matched to a gene; V was cut back by 7 bases and J by 4 bases. This CDR3 spans 15 amino acids. The CDR3 DNA reads as TGTGCCAGCAAAGCTAGCGGGGCGGGCACCGGGGAGCTGTTTTTT. Protein: CASKASGAGTGELFF.

J is TRBJ1-2 and V is TRBV28; 7 positions match TRBD1. Per the germline V gene, CDR1 is MDHEN and CDR2 is SYDVKM. The V gene end was trimmed by 6 bases and the J gene end by 8 bases; junction bases not matched to a gene: 15. The CDR3 loop spans 15 amino acids. The CDR3 sequence is CASRKQGTAAWGYTF. CDR3 DNA: TGTGCCAGCAGAAAACAGGGGACAGCCGCCTGGGGCTACACCTTC.

Concerning this clone itself: Other DNA sequences in the same sample also yield this CDR3. The V gene is TRBV19, the J gene TRBJ1-1; perhaps TRBD1 as D (5 bases). This CDR3 is built from 13 residues. The ends were cut back, 2 bases at V and 2 bases at J, with 6 bases in the middle. Germline lookup yields CDR1 LNHDA and CDR2 SQIVND (reference sequence). This CDR3 reads CASSIQGNTEAFF. Written as DNA, the CDR3 is TGTGCCAGTAGTATACAGGGTAACACTGAAGCTTTCTTT.

The rearrangement joins TRBV11-3 to TRBJ1-2, with TRBD1 matching 11 bases. The CDR3 covers 15 residues. J gave up 8 bases and V 5 bases, and 10 bases lay outside the gene matches. Germline V gene data show CDR1 as SGHNT and CDR2 as YENEEA. The chain's CDR3 is CASSETGTGGDGYTF. Written as DNA, the CDR3 is TGTGCCAGCAGCGAAACGGGGACAGGGGGTGACGGCTACACCTTC. Full variable domain (outside the CDR3, taken from reference TRBV11-3 and TRBJ1-2): EAGVVQSPRYKIIEKKQPVAFWCNPISGHNTLYWYLQNLGQGPELLIRYENEEAVDDSQLPKDRFSAERLKGVDSTLKIQPAELGDSAVYLCASSETGTGGDGYTFGSGTRLTVV.

The CDR3 reads CASSQENLAGGRYNEQFF. In DNA, the CDR3 is TGTGCCAGCAGCCAAGAGAACCTAGCGGGGGGGAGATACAATGAGCAGTTCTTC. The chain combines TRBV14 with TRBJ2-1; 12 bases match TRBD2. The CDR3 covers 18 residues. Germline loops: CDR1 SGHDN, CDR2 FVKESK. V lost 0 bases to trimming and J lost 4 bases; unmatched junction nucleotides: 7.

The CDR3 spells CASFDGQGEEKLFF. The CDR3 DNA follows: TGTGCCAGTTTTGACGGACAGGGCGAAGAAAAACTGTTTTTT. V gene TRBV19 combines with J gene TRBJ1-4; 8 bases map to TRBD1. Germline loops: CDR1 LNHDA, CDR2 SQIVND (reference sequence). This CDR3 spans 14 amino acids. V lost 8 bases and J lost 8; bases outside the gene matches: 10.

The chain recombines TRBV3-1 (or the pseudogene TRBV3-2) with TRBJ2-1, with D perhaps matching TRBD1 (6 bases). The CDR3 spans 17 residues. From germline, CDR1 is LGHDT and CDR2 YNNKEL (reference sequence). V was shortened by 4 bases and J by 8 bases, with 24 bases between the two germline ends. CDR3 sequence: CASSRKRSSGVIDEQFF. The CDR3, as DNA: TGTGCCAGCAGCCGGAAGAGATCATCAGGGGTTATCGATGAGCAGTTCTTC.

The V gene is TRBV2, the J gene TRBJ1-1, with a possible D match to TRBD1 (5 bases). Per germline, CDR1 SNHLY and CDR2 FYNNEI. The V gene lost 10 bases and the J gene lost 4 bases, with 19 bases spanning the gap. This CDR3 contains 14 residues. The CDR3 DNA is TGTGCCAACGCCCAGCAGGGTGTGGGCACTGAAGCTTTCTTT. This gives the protein CANAQQGVGTEAFF.

This sequence joins TRBV5-8 and TRBJ1-5, with TRBD1 identical over 9 bases. CDR1 is SGHTS and CDR2 is YDEGEE in the germline V gene. After removal of 4 bases from V and 6 bases from J, the junction contained 5 bases not matched to a gene. CDR3 length equals 14 residues. CDR3 DNA: TGTGCCAGCAGCCCGGGACAGGGAAGTCAGCCCCAGCATTTT. Translated, it gives CASSPGQGSQPQHF.

This clone was counted a single time. The rearrangement joins TRBV19 to TRBJ1-1, with TRBD1 matching over 10 bases. The CDR3 has 14 amino acids. The trim removed 7 bases at V and 6 bases at J, leaving 8 bases unmatched. CDR1 and CDR2 from the germline V gene are LNHDA and SQIVND (reference sequence). The CDR3 DNA is TGTGCCAGTAAAAGGGACAGGGGACGCGCTGAAGCTTTCTTT. This sequence encodes CASKRDRGRAEAFF.

V is TRBV4-1 and J is TRBJ1-4; TRBD1 is a possible D gene (5 bases). Trimming shortened V by 1 base and J by 13 bases, and 16 bases separated the two germline ends. The germline gives CDR1 MGHRA, CDR2 YSYEKL. This CDR3 region has 14 residues. This CDR3 is CASSQGVKEGRLFF. The CDR3 DNA is TGCGCCAGCAGCCAAGGTGTCAAGGAGGGGAGACTGTTTTTT.

The V gene is TRBV5-1, the J gene TRBJ2-7, with 7 bases that match TRBD1. Unmatched junction bases numbered 7, after V lost 4 bases and J lost 3 bases. Germline CDR1 SGHRS, CDR2 YFSETQ. CDR3 length equals 14 residues. CDR3 amino acids: CASSLETGLYEQYF. The DNA of the CDR3 is TGCGCCAGCAGCCTCGAGACAGGGCTCTACGAGCAGTACTTC.

The V gene is TRBV5-1, the J gene TRBJ2-3, with 12 positions matching TRBD2. V trimming: 0 bases; J trimming: 1 base; junction bases outside the gene matches: 3. The CDR3 covers 17 residues. CDR1 is SGHRS, CDR2 YFSETQ, per germline. The chain's CDR3 is CASSLVPSGGGTDTQYF. The DNA for the CDR3 is TGCGCCAGCAGCTTGGTGCCTAGCGGGGGGGGCACAGATACGCAGTATTTT.

This chain connects TRBV27 to TRBJ1-4; TRBD1 matches 8 bases. V was pared by 2 bases and J by 5 bases, with 4 bases of the junction left unmatched. The CDR3 loop spans 15 amino acids. CDR1 MNHEY and CDR2 SMNVEV come from the germline V gene (reference sequence). The CDR3 bases are TGTGCCAGCAGTTTAACGACAGGGGCCAATGAAAAACTGTTTTTT. Amino acids: CASSLTTGANEKLFF. Together with reference TRBV27 and TRBJ1-4, the CDR3 gives the full variable domain: EAQVTQNPRYLITVTGKKLTVTCSQNMNHEYMSWYRQDPGLGLRQIYYSMNVEVTDKGDVPEGYKVSRKEKRNFPLILESPSPNQTSLYFCASSLTTGANEKLFFGSGTQLSVL.

The rearrangement uses TRBV2 and TRBJ1-4; D is unclear. Trimming stripped 5 bases from V and 0 bases from J, with 10 bases between. This CDR3 has 15 amino acids. CDR1 and CDR2 from the germline V gene are SNHLY and FYNNEI. CDR3 sequence reads: CASSSNSATNEKLFF. The CDR3 DNA reads TGTGCCAGCAGTTCCAACAGTGCAACTAATGAAAAACTGTTTTTT. The whole variable domain, filled in from reference TRBV2 and TRBJ1-4, reads EPEVTQTPSHQVTQMGQEVILRCVPISNHLYFYWYRQILGQKVEFLVSFYNNEISEKSEIFDDQFSVERPDGSNFTLKIRSTKLEDSAMYFCASSSNSATNEKLFFGSGTQLSVL.

The DNA of the CDR3 is TGCGCCAGCAGCGCGTTTGGCTACGAGCAGTACTTC. Translating it yields CASSAFGYEQYF. The chain uses TRBV5-1 and TRBJ2-7, with D hard to call. The CDR3 covers 12 residues. Germline V gene lookup returns CDR1 SGHRS and CDR2 YFSETQ. V lost 4 bases and J lost 3, with 8 bases in between.

The chain links TRBV4-2 to TRBJ2-7, with D perhaps matching TRBD2 (5 bases). Germline CDR1 and CDR2: LGHNA and YNFKEQ. Trimming took off 4 bases at V and 7 bases at J, with 23 bases between the two ends. The length of the CDR3 is 16 residues. CDR3 DNA: TGTGCCAGCAGCCGCTCTCGGGGATTTGGCTCGGGGGAGCAGTACTTC. It translates to CASSRSRGFGSGEQYF.

In regard to this clone: Other DNA sequences within the sample encode an identical CDR3. The gene calls are TRBV5-1 and TRBJ1-1; D gene uncertain. Looked up from germline, CDR1 is SGHRS and CDR2 is YFSETQ. The CDR3 extends over 14 amino acids. Trimming removed 0 bases at V and 1 base at J, with 7 bases between. CDR3 protein: CASSLVPGNTEAFF. In DNA, the CDR3 is TGCGCCAGCAGCTTGGTGCCGGGGAACACTGAAGCTTTCTTT.

The V and J genes are TRBV10-2 and TRBJ2-7, with D possibly matching TRBD2 (5 bases). The CDR3 has 15 amino acids. V lost 2 bases, J lost 1 base, and 12 bases lay in between. Per germline, CDR1 WSHSY and CDR2 SAAADI. CDR3 nucleotides: TGCGCCAGCAGTGAGCGAACGGGGTCTTCCTACGAGCAGTACTTC. Translating it yields CASSERTGSSYEQYF.

The V and J genes are TRBV5-1 and TRBJ2-7; 8 positions agree with TRBD2. CDR1 is SGHRS and CDR2 is YFSETQ in the germline V gene. The J segment lost 6 bases and the V segment lost 4 bases, leaving 21 bases of the junction unmatched. This CDR3 comprises 18 residues. The CDR3 loop reads CASSTLRRGAQGGGEQYF. As DNA, the CDR3 is TGCGCCAGCAGCACCCTAAGGCGGGGGGCCCAGGGCGGAGGCGAGCAGTACTTC.

J is TRBJ2-2 and V is TRBV9, with TRBD1 identical over 7 bases. The length of the CDR3 is 16 residues. The germline V gene has CDR1 SGDLS and CDR2 YYNGEE. The V gene end was trimmed by 3 bases and the J gene end by 2 bases; junction bases not matched to a gene: 7. The CDR3 DNA is TGTGCCAGCAGCGCCTCGGGACAGATAAACACCGGGGAGCTGTTTTTT. This encodes CASSASGQINTGELFF.

This sequence joins TRBV30 and TRBJ2-5, with 9 bases that match TRBD2. Germline V CDR1 and CDR2: GTSNPN, SVGIG (reference sequence). The CDR3 is 13 amino acids. Trimming took 3 bases from V and 4 from J; bases not matched to a gene: 3. CDR3 nucleotide sequence: TGTGCCTGGAGGCGGGGGGGGCCAGAGACCCAGTACTTC. It yields the protein CAWRRGGPETQYF.